This TCR beta chain was captured by sequencing in a study of T-cell reconstitution after alpha-beta-depleted transplantation in children. Study findings and constraints: Newly made T cells mostly supplied T-cell counts and diversity one year after transplant.

This clonotype was found many times. Its matching antigen is unknown. The junction departs from the called germline gene at one end, perhaps through a read error. The CDR3 length is 11 residues. Per the germline V gene, CDR1 is DFQATT and CDR2 is SNEGSKA (reference sequence). Unique molecular identifiers were used to barcode this TCRbeta library. TCRdb analysed the PCR reads with MiXCR anew, one entry per CDR3 protein. The data contain roughly 400,000 distinct CDR3 sequences, 43% of them singletons. The sequence derives from a girl aged 2-10 years with aplastic anemia, due to receive a stem cell transplant. The chain couples TRBV20-1 to TRBJ2-3, with 8 bases lining up with TRBD2. Material: PBMCs, obtained before TCRalphabeta/CD19-depleted stem cell transplant. The CDR3 is CSASTGTRLHF. Here the CDR3 DNA reads TGCAGTGCTTCTACCGGGACTAGGCTGCATTTT.